This section outlines one TCR beta chain sequence together with its context. What it recognizes is unknown. The data were taken from a study of quantifying T cell responses using KT2 cells. On the study more broadly: Reverse transcription used primers in the TCR alpha and beta constant regions. Study outcomes and limitations: At about one KT2 cell per 100,000 PBMC, KT2 sequences were still detected.

The CDR3 length is 15 residues. The germline V gene encodes CDR1 SQVTM and CDR2 ANQGSEA. With 7 bases removed from V and 0 bases from J, the gap between germline ends came to 16 bases. The sample is PBMC spiked with counted cells of clone KT2. Fixed numbers of PBMC received varying amounts of KT2 cells. Each cDNA got a UMI-containing oligo ligated at its 3' end. The first PCR ran about 4 cycles with an equimolar RC1.1 and RC1.2 beta primer mix. A single record per CDR3 protein comes from TCRdb applying MiXCR to the UMI-ligation and nested PCR reads. The data hold 30,000 or so distinct CDR3 sequences, with 7.3% observed a single time.

The specimen sequenced was PBMCs spiked with cells of the T cell clone KT2. The receptor was isolated from a human donor. This chain uses TRBV29-1 with TRBJ2-1; D is unclear. The CDR3 bases are TGCAGCGCCGATCCCTACTCGAGCTCCTACAATGAGCAGTTCTTC. The encoded protein is CSADPYSSSYNEQFF.